What follows are 21 T cell receptor beta chains derived from one specimen sequenced in a study of human T cells and chemical hapten exposure (dated by TCRdb to the early 2020s). The library came from RACE. Instrument on record: NextSeq 500. TCRdb reworked the public reads: Q25 trimming with fastp, MiXCR clone assembly, productive beta chains retained. CDR3 protein sequences are deduplicated, and each keeps its most common genes and DNA. The sample data list 180,000 or so distinct CDR3 sequences, and around 25% of these were observed just once. The ten largest clones add up to roughly 2.3% of the sample. The time point label of this sample denotes: patch test 3, about 24 weeks after DPC sensitization. What the treatment or condition label conveys for this sample: therapeutic diphenylcyclopropenone sensitization with weekly scalp DPC. The sample here was whole blood, taken in connection with sensitization to the hapten diphenylcyclopropenone (DPC). All receptors derive from a woman aged 40 to 50 with alopecia areata. Some clones in this sample may be carry-over from other donors' samples.

In this sample, this clonotype turned up a few times. J is TRBJ2-5 and V is TRBV20-1; TRBD2 agrees at 7 bases. Germline CDR1 DFQATT, CDR2 SNEGSKA (reference sequence). This CDR3 region has 15 residues. V shed 3 bases, J shed 9 bases, and the junction held 16 bases outside the gene matches. CDR3 coding DNA: TGCAGTGCTAGGGGGGTCCGAGGCGGGAGAGGAGCCCAGTACTTC. This translates into CSARGVRGGRGAQYF.

Only a few counts were recorded for this clonotype. This rearrangement joins TRBV20-1 to TRBJ1-2; D is possibly TRBD1 (6 bases). Germline values: CDR1 DFQATT, CDR2 SNEGSKA (reference sequence). The CDR3 runs 12 residues. The germline V and J ends were trimmed by 6 bases and 8 bases, with 16 bases remaining between them. The CDR3 spells CSAVRGTDGYTF. The DNA of the CDR3 is TGCAGTGCAGTCAGGGGAACGGACGGCTACACCTTC.

The chain uses TRBV7-2 and TRBJ1-1; D is ambiguous. Germline V gene lookup returns CDR1 SGHTA and CDR2 FQGNSA. The CDR3 contains 15 residues. V was cut by 0 bases and J by 3 bases, with 11 bases left in between. The chain's CDR3 is CASSLAREGHTEAFF. CDR3 sequence (DNA): TGTGCCAGCAGCTTAGCGCGTGAGGGCCACACTGAAGCTTTCTTT.

This clonotype was found a few times. The chain couples TRBV20-1 to TRBJ2-5; 9 bases map to TRBD1. Germline CDR1 and CDR2: DFQATT and SNEGSKA (reference sequence). The CDR3 is 13 amino acids. V dropped 7 bases and J dropped 5; count of bases not matched to a gene: 8. CDR3 coding DNA: TGCAGTGATACGGACAGGGGTATCGAGACCCAGTACTTC. It yields the protein CSDTDRGIETQYF.

The V call is TRBV20-1, the J call TRBJ2-4; 10 positions agree with TRBD2. CDR1 DFQATT and CDR2 SNEGSKA come from the germline V gene (reference sequence). CDR3 length equals 17 residues. The V segment lost 4 bases and the J segment 0 bases; nucleotides outside the gene matches: 9. The DNA for the CDR3 is TGCAGTGCTAAGGGCCTAGCGGGAGCCCTAGCCAAAAACATTCAGTACTTC. It encodes CSAKGLAGALAKNIQYF.

This clonotype was found a few times. V and J are TRBV5-6 and TRBJ2-1, with D tentatively TRBD2 (7 bases). Trimming shortened V by 3 bases and J by 0 bases, and 13 bases separated the two germline ends. There are 16 residues in the CDR3. CDR1 is SGHDT, CDR2 YYEEEE, per germline. CDR3 loop: CASSWGGASSYNEQFF. The CDR3 DNA reads as TGTGCCAGCAGCTGGGGGGGCGCCAGCTCCTACAATGAGCAGTTCTTC. The full variable domain, rest sourced from reference TRBV5-6 and TRBJ2-1, is DAGVTQSPTHLIKTRGQQVTLRCSPKSGHDTVSWYQQALGQGPQFIFQYYEEEERQRGNFPDRFSGHQFPNYSSELNVNALLLGDSALYLCASSWGGASSYNEQFFGPGTRLTVL.

V is TRBV28 and J is TRBJ2-1, with 8 bases lining up with TRBD2. The CDR3 extends over 16 amino acids. V lost 5 bases, J lost 4 bases, and 10 bases stayed unmatched. Germline assignment: CDR1 MDHEN and CDR2 SYDVKM. Written as DNA, the CDR3 is TGTGCCAGCAGTAAATTAAGCGGGAGACTGTACAATGAGCAGTTCTTC. This translates into CASSKLSGRLYNEQFF.

This clonotype was seen a few times. The chain has TRBV4-3 and TRBJ1-4, with a possible D match to TRBD1 (6 bases). The CDR3 contains 15 residues. Germline lookup yields CDR1 LGHNA and CDR2 YSLEER. The V end lost 1 base, the J end lost 7 bases, and 13 bases lay between the germline ends. The CDR3 DNA reads TGCGCCAGCAGCCAAGGGGCAAGCAGGGGTGAAAAACTGTTTTTT. Amino acid sequence: CASSQGASRGEKLFF.

This clonotype was seen a handful of times. The CDR3 DNA reads as TGTGCCACCAGTAATTCGGGACTACTTTCGAATGAGCAGTTCTTC. This gives the protein CATSNSGLLSNEQFF. The chain has TRBV24-1 and TRBJ2-1, with TRBD2 matching 7 bases. Trimming removed 6 bases from V and 7 bases from J; junction bases left unmatched: 11. The CDR3 length is 15 residues. Germline CDR1 is KGHDR and CDR2 is SFDVKD.

This sequence joins TRBV7-2 and TRBJ2-1; D assignment may be TRBD1 or TRBD2 (6 bases each). Germline V CDR1 and CDR2: SGHTA, FQGNSA. The ends were cut back, 1 base at V and 9 bases at J, with 16 bases in the middle. The CDR3 extends over 15 amino acids. The CDR3 spells CASSLDGGGMIEQFF. The CDR3 DNA reads as TGTGCCAGCAGCTTAGACGGGGGCGGAATGATTGAGCAGTTCTTC. Drawing the rest from reference TRBV7-2 and TRBJ2-1, the complete variable domain is GAGVSQSPSNKVTEKGKDVELRCDPISGHTALYWYRQSLGQGLEFLIYFQGNSAPDKSGLPSDRFSAERTGGSVSTLTIQRTQQEDSAVYLCASSLDGGGMIEQFFGPGTRLTVL.

This clonotype was observed a handful of times. V is TRBV28 and J is TRBJ2-7; 8 bases fit TRBD1. The V segment lost 5 bases and the J segment 5 bases; nucleotides outside the gene matches: 5. The CDR3 is made up of 13 amino acids. Germline-derived CDR1 and CDR2 are MDHEN and SYDVKM. The CDR3 sequence: CASSPGGKNEQYF. The CDR3, as DNA: TGTGCCAGCAGTCCAGGGGGCAAGAACGAGCAGTACTTC.

In its sample, this clonotype was seen many times. This chain links TRBV12-3 or TRBV12-4 with TRBJ2-5; no definite D call. This CDR3 has 13 amino acids. Trimming stripped 2 bases from V and 5 bases from J, with 9 bases between. The CDR3 DNA reads as TGTGCCAGCAGTTTATGGAGTCCCGAGACCCAGTACTTC. Translated: CASSLWSPETQYF.

This chain connects TRBV2 to TRBJ2-7; D is perhaps TRBD1 or TRBD2 (5 bases each). CDR3 length: 12 residues. V lost 11 bases, J lost 2 bases, and 13 bases lay in between. Germline V gene sequence: CDR1 SNHLY, CDR2 FYNNEI. CDR3: CAVRDGTYEQYF. The CDR3 nucleotides are TGTGCCGTCCGGGACGGGACCTACGAGCAGTACTTC.

This clonotype was seen a few times. The chain carries TRBV29-1 and TRBJ1-3; possibly TRBD1 for D (5 bases). Germline V CDR1 and CDR2: SQVTM, ANQGSEA. This CDR3 is 13 amino acids long. The germline V and J ends were trimmed by 6 bases and 4 bases, with 13 bases remaining between them. The CDR3 DNA sequence: TGCAGCGTAACCAGGGTTGCAGGAAACACCATATATTTT. Encoded protein: CSVTRVAGNTIYF.

This sequence joins TRBV7-2 and TRBJ1-1; D remains ambiguous. This CDR3 has 15 amino acids. V lost 4 bases and J 3 bases, leaving 15 bases between the germline ends. Germline loops: CDR1 SGHTA, CDR2 FQGNSA. The CDR3 spells CASSSLGSFDTEAFF. The CDR3 DNA is TGTGCCAGCAGCTCCTTAGGATCCTTCGACACTGAAGCTTTCTTT.

The chain links TRBV12-3 or TRBV12-4 to TRBJ2-5; D is unclear. V was shortened by 4 bases and J by 5 bases, with 14 bases between the two germline ends. The CDR3 consists of 14 residues. This CDR3 is CASSSLGLGETQYF. DNA for the CDR3: TGTGCCAGCAGTTCCCTCGGGCTAGGGGAGACCCAGTACTTC.

Only a few counts were recorded for this clonotype. The chain has TRBV20-1 and TRBJ2-5; the match to TRBD1 covers 9 bases. Germline V gene sequence: CDR1 DFQATT, CDR2 SNEGSKA (reference sequence). J was trimmed by 5 bases and V by 5 bases; bases with no gene match: 12. This CDR3 has 15 residues. The CDR3, as DNA: TGCAGTGCTGAACCGCCGACAGGGGGTCAGGAGACCCAGTACTTC. Protein: CSAEPPTGGQETQYF.

A few counts support this clonotype. The chain couples TRBV25-1 to TRBJ1-6; no reliable D call. CDR3 length: 12 residues. Germline-derived CDR1 and CDR2 are MGHDK and SYGVNS. The ends were cut back, 0 bases at V and 6 bases at J, with 0 bases in the middle. CDR3 amino acids: CASSEYNSPLHF. CDR3 DNA sequence: TGTGCCAGCAGTGAATATAATTCACCCCTCCACTTT.

The chain employs TRBV28 and TRBJ2-7; D perhaps matches TRBD1 (6 bases). Germline V gene lookup returns CDR1 MDHEN and CDR2 SYDVKM. The length of the CDR3 is 14 residues. V was trimmed by 2 bases and J by 7 bases, leaving 15 bases between them. The CDR3: CASSLQGSFREQYF. In nucleotides, the CDR3 is TGTGCCAGCAGTTTACAGGGGTCCTTTCGGGAGCAGTACTTC.

This clonotype was observed a few times. This rearrangement joins TRBV7-3 to TRBJ2-5; TRBD2 matches at 8 bases. The CDR3 consists of 14 residues. Trimming cost V 9 bases and J 5 bases; bases outside gene matches: 11. From germline, CDR1 is SGHTA and CDR2 FQGTGA. CDR3 bases: TGTGCCAGACCCGAGCGGGAGATATGGGAGACCCAGTACTTC. It specifies CARPEREIWETQYF.

Ten or more counts support this clonotype. The CDR3 protein is CSASRQGSQPQHF. CDR3 nucleotides: TGCAGTGCTAGTCGACAGGGGAGTCAGCCCCAGCATTTT. V usage is TRBV20-1 and J usage is TRBJ1-5; 8 nucleotides align to TRBD1. The CDR3 has 13 amino acids. With V trimmed by 3 bases and J by 6 bases, 4 bases remained unmatched. Germline V gives CDR1 DFQATT, CDR2 SNEGSKA (reference sequence).